Listed below are T cell receptor beta chains from one sample, sequenced in a study of T cell repertoires in cytomegalovirus infection. No antigen has been assigned to these receptors. One entry per CDR3 protein, called by TCRdb with MiXCR from the reads. The table shows approximately 73,000 distinct CDR3 sequences, with roughly 40% occurring only once. Specimen: CD8+ T cells from cultured PBMCs, collected from culture after CMV antigen stimulation. The receptors originated from a human donor in good health (CMV status not recorded). Some clones in this sample may be carry-over from other donors' samples. Each CDR3 is given with its conserved first and last residue. The D gene is left open where the match is weak. A row's size may be missing; if present it is once, few, many or a size class.

clone size: .; V gene: TRBV24-1; J gene: TRBJ2-3; D gene: TRBD2; CDR3 protein: CATTASGEGENTQYF; CDR3 DNA: TGTGCCACCACCGCTAGCGGGGAAGGGGAGAATACGCAGTATTTT
clone size: few; V gene: TRBV19; J gene: TRBJ2-7; D gene: .; CDR3 protein: CASSDGPLYEQYF; CDR3 DNA: TGTGCCAGTAGTGATGGGCCCCTCTACGAGCAGTACTTC
clone size: .; V gene: TRBV7-9; J gene: TRBJ1-1; D gene: .; CDR3 protein: CAGGGGANTEAFF; CDR3 DNA: TGTGCCGGTGGAGGGGGGGCGAACACTGAAGCTTTCTTT
clone size: many; V gene: TRBV7-8; J gene: TRBJ2-1; D gene: .; CDR3 protein: CASSLVSGFSYNEQFF; CDR3 DNA: TGTGCCAGCAGCTTAGTTAGTGGATTCTCCTACAATGAGCAGTTCTTC
clone size: few; V gene: TRBV13; J gene: TRBJ2-3; D gene: .; CDR3 protein: CASSTDAGSSTDTQYF; CDR3 DNA: TGTGCCAGCAGTACGGACGCGGGCTCTAGCACAGATACGCAGTATTTT
clone size: .; V gene: TRBV11-1; J gene: TRBJ2-3; D gene: TRBD1; CDR3 protein: CASSLAARQGVPTQYF; CDR3 DNA: TGTGCCAGCAGCTTAGCGGCTCGACAGGGGGTACCTACGCAGTATTTT
clone size: .; V gene: TRBV28; J gene: TRBJ2-7; D gene: .; CDR3 protein: CASSFSAGMKQVEQYF; CDR3 DNA: TGTGCCAGCAGTTTCTCCGCGGGAATGAAACAGGTCGAGCAGTACTTC
clone size: once; V gene: TRBV6-8; J gene: TRBJ2-3; D gene: .; CDR3 protein: CASSYSGGWAYDSTDTQYF; CDR3 DNA: TGTGCCAGCAGTTACTCAGGTGGTTGGGCCTACGACAGCACAGATACGCAGTATTTT
clone size: few; V gene: TRBV7-6; J gene: TRBJ1-1; D gene: TRBD1; CDR3 protein: CASSPRTGANTEAFF; CDR3 DNA: TGTGCCAGCAGCCCGCGGACAGGGGCGAACACTGAAGCTTTCTTT
clone size: .; V gene: TRBV6-6; J gene: TRBJ1-4; D gene: .; CDR3 protein: CASSSLRGLNEKLFF; CDR3 DNA: TGTGCCAGCAGTTCCCTCAGGGGACTTAATGAAAAACTGTTTTTT
clone size: .; V gene: TRBV11-2; J gene: TRBJ1-5; D gene: .; CDR3 protein: CASSLFVRDGNQPQHF; CDR3 DNA: TGTGCCAGCAGCTTATTTGTCAGGGATGGCAATCAGCCCCAGCATTTT
clone size: .; V gene: TRBV15; J gene: TRBJ2-2; D gene: .; CDR3 protein: CATFNPNTGELFF; CDR3 DNA: TGTGCCACGTTCAACCCGAACACCGGGGAGCTGTTTTTT
clone size: few; V gene: TRBV7-9; J gene: TRBJ1-2; D gene: .; CDR3 protein: CASSPGHLNYGYTF; CDR3 DNA: TGTGCCAGCAGCCCGGGACACCTAAACTATGGCTACACCTTC
clone size: .; V gene: TRBV6-5; J gene: TRBJ1-6; D gene: .; CDR3 protein: CASSYLAGSNSPLHF; CDR3 DNA: TGTGCCAGCAGTTACCTAGCAGGATCTAATTCACCCCTCCACTTT
clone size: .; V gene: TRBV2; J gene: TRBJ1-6; D gene: .; CDR3 protein: CASSERPSSYNSPLHF; CDR3 DNA: TGTGCCAGCAGTGAGCGCCCGAGCTCCTATAATTCACCCCTCCACTTT
clone size: once; V gene: TRBV7-2; J gene: TRBJ1-3; D gene: .; CDR3 protein: CASSLPGTPSSGNTIYF; CDR3 DNA: TGTGCCAGCAGCCTCCCGGGGACCCCGAGCTCTGGAAACACCATATATTTT
clone size: .; V gene: TRBV6-5; J gene: TRBJ2-1; D gene: TRBD2; CDR3 protein: CASSYLPSGGIPYNEQFF; CDR3 DNA: TGTGCCAGCAGTTACCTCCCTAGCGGGGGGATCCCCTACAATGAGCAGTTCTTC
clone size: .; V gene: TRBV5-1; J gene: TRBJ2-3; D gene: .; CDR3 protein: CASSSFTGYTDTQYF; CDR3 DNA: TGCGCCAGCAGCTCGTTTACGGGGTACACAGATACGCAGTATTTT
clone size: few; V gene: TRBV6-1; J gene: TRBJ2-3; D gene: .; CDR3 protein: CASSDAREFPDTQYF; CDR3 DNA: TGTGCCAGCAGTGATGCAAGAGAATTCCCAGATACGCAGTATTTT
clone size: .; V gene: TRBV3-1; J gene: TRBJ1-3; D gene: .; CDR3 protein: CASSQQARRHSGNTIYF; CDR3 DNA: TGTGCCAGCAGCCAACAGGCTCGACGGCACTCTGGAAACACCATATATTTT
clone size: .; V gene: TRBV6-4; J gene: TRBJ2-2; D gene: TRBD2; CDR3 protein: CASSDFPESGGNTGELFF; CDR3 DNA: TGTGCCAGCAGTGACTTTCCAGAAAGCGGGGGGAACACCGGGGAGCTGTTTTTT
clone size: .; V gene: TRBV5-4; J gene: TRBJ2-3; D gene: TRBD2; CDR3 protein: CASSKYGGATDTQYF; CDR3 DNA: TGTGCCAGCAGCAAATACGGGGGGGCCACAGATACGCAGTATTTT
clone size: .; V gene: TRBV27; J gene: TRBJ1-5; D gene: .; CDR3 protein: CASSLFAGVSQPQHF; CDR3 DNA: TGTGCCAGCAGTTTATTTGCAGGCGTGAGTCAGCCCCAGCATTTT
clone size: few; V gene: TRBV5-1; J gene: TRBJ2-5; D gene: .; CDR3 protein: CASSSGITVRETQYF; CDR3 DNA: TGCGCCAGCAGCTCTGGGATAACAGTACGAGAGACCCAGTACTTC
clone size: .; V gene: TRBV28; J gene: TRBJ2-1; D gene: TRBD2; CDR3 protein: CASSLRGDEQFF; CDR3 DNA: TGTGCCAGCAGTTTACGGGGGGATGAGCAGTTCTTC
clone size: .; V gene: TRBV7-3; J gene: TRBJ2-1; D gene: .; CDR3 protein: CASSFSPGIRRGEQFF; CDR3 DNA: TGTGCCAGCAGCTTTTCCCCGGGTATCCGTAGGGGTGAGCAGTTCTTC
clone size: .; V gene: TRBV7-8; J gene: TRBJ2-1; D gene: .; CDR3 protein: CASSLRTAYNEQFF; CDR3 DNA: TGTGCCAGCAGCTTAAGGACAGCTTACAATGAGCAGTTCTTC
clone size: few; V gene: TRBV2; J gene: TRBJ2-7; D gene: TRBD1; CDR3 protein: CASSESGQADSYPFYEQYF; CDR3 DNA: TGTGCCAGCAGTGAATCGGGACAGGCGGACTCATATCCCTTTTACGAGCAGTACTTC
clone size: .; V gene: TRBV12-3/TRBV12-4; J gene: TRBJ2-2; D gene: TRBD2; CDR3 protein: CASSLDPLAGGNTGELFF; CDR3 DNA: TGTGCCAGCAGTTTAGACCCGCTAGCGGGGGGGAACACCGGGGAGCTGTTTTTT
clone size: .; V gene: TRBV5-6; J gene: TRBJ1-2; D gene: .; CDR3 protein: CASSTDWDGGYGYTF; CDR3 DNA: TGTGCCAGCAGCACGGACTGGGACGGAGGATATGGCTACACCTTC
clone size: .; V gene: TRBV5-8; J gene: TRBJ2-5; D gene: .; CDR3 protein: CASSLYLVQETQYF; CDR3 DNA: TGTGCCAGCAGCTTGTATTTGGTCCAAGAGACCCAGTACTTC
clone size: few; V gene: TRBV7-2; J gene: TRBJ2-5; D gene: .; CDR3 protein: CASRETERQETQYF; CDR3 DNA: TGTGCCAGCAGGGAGACTGAACGCCAAGAGACCCAGTACTTC
clone size: .; V gene: TRBV5-4; J gene: TRBJ2-5; D gene: .; CDR3 protein: CASSGRGGGETQYF; CDR3 DNA: TGTGCCAGCAGCGGCAGGGGAGGCGGGGAGACCCAGTACTTC
clone size: .; V gene: TRBV19; J gene: TRBJ1-1; D gene: .; CDR3 protein: CASSLGFEAFF; CDR3 DNA: TGTGCCAGCAGCCTAGGGTTTGAAGCTTTCTTT
clone size: .; V gene: TRBV7-6; J gene: TRBJ2-1; D gene: .; CDR3 protein: CASSFGRNNEQFF; CDR3 DNA: TGTGCTAGCAGCTTCGGGCGGAATAATGAGCAGTTCTTC
clone size: .; V gene: TRBV7-8; J gene: TRBJ2-4; D gene: .; CDR3 protein: CASRRLSGVGIQYF; CDR3 DNA: TGTGCCAGCAGACGACTCTCGGGGGTGGGCATTCAGTACTTC
clone size: .; V gene: TRBV10-3; J gene: TRBJ1-2; D gene: TRBD1; CDR3 protein: CAISESSRGPAPYGYTF; CDR3 DNA: TGTGCCATCAGTGAGTCGTCCAGGGGGCCGGCACCCTATGGCTACACCTTC
clone size: .; V gene: TRBV7-8; J gene: TRBJ2-7; D gene: TRBD1; CDR3 protein: CASSSPGQGFSYEQYF; CDR3 DNA: TGTGCCAGCAGCTCCCCGGGACAGGGGTTTTCCTACGAGCAGTACTTC
clone size: few; V gene: TRBV7-7; J gene: TRBJ2-2; D gene: TRBD2; CDR3 protein: CASSETGTSFGELFF; CDR3 DNA: TGTGCTAGCAGCGAGACCGGGACTAGCTTCGGGGAGCTGTTTTTT
clone size: many; V gene: TRBV7-8; J gene: TRBJ2-3; D gene: .; CDR3 protein: CASSLAEYSADTQYF; CDR3 DNA: TGTGCCAGCAGCTTAGCGGAGTACAGCGCAGATACGCAGTATTTT
clone size: .; V gene: TRBV7-6; J gene: TRBJ2-2; D gene: TRBD2; CDR3 protein: CASSLGGLAANTGELFF; CDR3 DNA: TGTGCCAGCAGCTTAGGGGGACTAGCGGCGAACACCGGGGAGCTGTTTTTT
clone size: .; V gene: TRBV7-9; J gene: TRBJ1-2; D gene: .; CDR3 protein: CASSPTVSSGGYTF; CDR3 DNA: TGTGCCAGCAGTCCCACGGTCTCTTCAGGAGGCTACACCTTC
clone size: .; V gene: TRBV18; J gene: TRBJ2-3; D gene: .; CDR3 protein: CASSPNGGDLTDTQYF; CDR3 DNA: TGTGCCAGCTCACCAAACGGGGGCGACCTCACAGATACGCAGTATTTT
clone size: .; V gene: TRBV27; J gene: TRBJ2-7; D gene: TRBD1; CDR3 protein: CASSQGTGKYEQYF; CDR3 DNA: TGTGCCAGCAGCCAAGGGACAGGGAAATACGAGCAGTACTTC
clone size: .; V gene: TRBV19; J gene: TRBJ2-6; D gene: TRBD1; CDR3 protein: CATRNRWLDRATAGANVLTF; CDR3 DNA: TGTGCCACCCGAAATAGGTGGTTGGACAGGGCTACGGCTGGGGCCAACGTCCTGACTTTC
clone size: .; V gene: TRBV7-2; J gene: TRBJ1-4; D gene: .; CDR3 protein: CASNGMDGELEKLFF; CDR3 DNA: TGTGCCAGCAACGGGATGGACGGAGAGTTAGAAAAACTGTTTTTT
clone size: .; V gene: TRBV7-6; J gene: TRBJ2-2; D gene: TRBD2; CDR3 protein: CASSLATSGGRTGELFF; CDR3 DNA: TGTGCCAGCAGCTTAGCGACTAGCGGGGGGCGGACCGGGGAGCTGTTTTTT
clone size: .; V gene: TRBV4-1; J gene: TRBJ1-5; D gene: .; CDR3 protein: CASSQAPGYQAIGSNQPQHF; CDR3 DNA: TGCGCCAGCAGCCAAGCTCCGGGGTACCAGGCTATAGGAAGCAATCAGCCCCAGCATTTT
clone size: .; V gene: TRBV6-2/TRBV6-3; J gene: TRBJ2-5; D gene: TRBD2; CDR3 protein: CASSLGLAEQETQYF; CDR3 DNA: TGTGCCAGCAGTTTGGGACTAGCGGAACAAGAGACCCAGTACTTC
clone size: .; V gene: TRBV4-1; J gene: TRBJ1-1; D gene: .; CDR3 protein: CASSQVGAGNTEAFF; CDR3 DNA: TGCGCCAGCAGCCAAGTCGGGGCAGGCAACACTGAAGCTTTCTTT